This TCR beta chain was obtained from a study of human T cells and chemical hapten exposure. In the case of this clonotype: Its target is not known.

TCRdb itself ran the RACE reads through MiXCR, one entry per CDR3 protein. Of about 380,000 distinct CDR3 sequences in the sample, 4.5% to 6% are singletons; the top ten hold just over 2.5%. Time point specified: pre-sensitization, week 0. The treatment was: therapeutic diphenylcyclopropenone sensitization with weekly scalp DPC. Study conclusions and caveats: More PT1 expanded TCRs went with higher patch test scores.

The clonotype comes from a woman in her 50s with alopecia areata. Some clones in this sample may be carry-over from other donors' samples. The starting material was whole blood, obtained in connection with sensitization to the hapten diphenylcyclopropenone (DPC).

The DNA for the CDR3 is TGTGCCAGCAGTTTTCCCCACTTCTCGGAGCCGAAAGGAGGGACCCAGTACTTC. Its protein is CASSFPHFSEPKGGTQYF. The V and J genes are TRBV28 and TRBJ2-5; possibly TRBD2 for D (5 bases). Germline values: CDR1 MDHEN, CDR2 SYDVKM. The CDR3 runs to 18 residues. Trimming stripped 3 bases from V and 7 bases from J, with 27 bases between.